The present entry profiles one T cell receptor beta chain with its context. Its specificity is unknown. Clones were read by immunoSEQ multiplex PCR, and TCRdb kept only the in-frame ones, dropping some. Of 150,000 or so clones in the sample, roughly nine tenths were seen once. The sample belongs to a study of cytomegalovirus exposure and HLA in healthy donors. Regarding the study as a whole: Most TCR sequences showed up rarely, but some public TCRs showed up in many donors. It was reported that the classifier diagnosed cytomegalovirus status with high specificity and sensitivity in both the original and validation cohorts. As confirmed in vitro, three CMV-associated chains were specific for CMV antigens.

The V gene end was trimmed by 7 bases and the J gene end by 2 bases; junction bases not matched to a gene: 9. CDR1 and CDR2 (germline): SQVTM, ANQGSEA. The CDR3 loop spans 16 amino acids. The specimen was PBMCs. The chain is built from TRBV29-1 and TRBJ2-3; TRBD2 matches at 13 bases. This receptor was taken from a woman between 18 and 29 years old in good health and CMV-seropositive. The CDR3 sequence is CSARLAGGRYTDTQYF. DNA for the CDR3: TGCAGCGCCCGACTAGCGGGGGGCCGATACACAGATACGCAGTATTTT.